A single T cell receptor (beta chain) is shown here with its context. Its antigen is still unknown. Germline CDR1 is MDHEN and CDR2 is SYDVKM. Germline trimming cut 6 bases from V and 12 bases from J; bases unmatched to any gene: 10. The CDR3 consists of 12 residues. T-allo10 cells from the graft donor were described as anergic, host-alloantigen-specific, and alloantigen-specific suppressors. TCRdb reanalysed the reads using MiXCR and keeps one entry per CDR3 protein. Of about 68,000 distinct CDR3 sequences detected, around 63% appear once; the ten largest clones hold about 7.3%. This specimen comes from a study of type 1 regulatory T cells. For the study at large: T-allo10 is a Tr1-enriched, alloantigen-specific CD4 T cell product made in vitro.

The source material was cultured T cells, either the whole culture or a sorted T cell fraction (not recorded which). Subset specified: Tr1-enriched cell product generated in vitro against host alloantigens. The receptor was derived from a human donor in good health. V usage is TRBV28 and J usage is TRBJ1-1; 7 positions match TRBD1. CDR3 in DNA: TGTGCCAGCAGCCGCGACAGGGTAAGGACTTTCTTT. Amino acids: CASSRDRVRTFF.